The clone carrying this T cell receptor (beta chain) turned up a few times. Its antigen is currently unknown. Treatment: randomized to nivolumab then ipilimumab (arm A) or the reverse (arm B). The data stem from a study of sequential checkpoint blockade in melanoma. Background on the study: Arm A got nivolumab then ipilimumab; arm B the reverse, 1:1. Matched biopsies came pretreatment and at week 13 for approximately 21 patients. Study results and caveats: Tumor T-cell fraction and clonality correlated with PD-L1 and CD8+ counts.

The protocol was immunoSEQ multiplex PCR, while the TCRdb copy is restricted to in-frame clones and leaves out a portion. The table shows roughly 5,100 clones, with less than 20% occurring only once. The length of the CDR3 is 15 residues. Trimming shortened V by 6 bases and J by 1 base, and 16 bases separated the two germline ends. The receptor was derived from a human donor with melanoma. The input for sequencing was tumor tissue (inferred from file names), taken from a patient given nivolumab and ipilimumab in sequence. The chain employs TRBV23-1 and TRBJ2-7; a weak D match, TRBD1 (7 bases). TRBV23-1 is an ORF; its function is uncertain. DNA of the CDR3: TGCGCCAGCAGCCAGGGAGGACAGGCTTCCTACGAGCAGTACTTC. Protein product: CASSQGGQASYEQYF.